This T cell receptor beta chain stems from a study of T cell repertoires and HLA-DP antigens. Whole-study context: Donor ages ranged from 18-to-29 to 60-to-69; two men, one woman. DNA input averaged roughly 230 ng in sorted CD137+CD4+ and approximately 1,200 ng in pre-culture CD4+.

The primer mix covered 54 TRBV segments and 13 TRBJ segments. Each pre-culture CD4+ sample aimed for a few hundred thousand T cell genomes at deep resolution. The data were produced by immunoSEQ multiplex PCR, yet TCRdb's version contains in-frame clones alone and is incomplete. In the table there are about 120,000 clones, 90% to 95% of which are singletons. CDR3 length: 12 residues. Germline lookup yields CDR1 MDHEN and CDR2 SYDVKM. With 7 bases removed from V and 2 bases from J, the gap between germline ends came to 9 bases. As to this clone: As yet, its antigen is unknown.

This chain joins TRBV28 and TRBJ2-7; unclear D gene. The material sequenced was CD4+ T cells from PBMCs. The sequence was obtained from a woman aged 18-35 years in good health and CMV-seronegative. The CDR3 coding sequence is TGTGCCAGCACCGGGTTCCCCTACGAGCAGTACTTC. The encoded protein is CASTGFPYEQYF.